The 32 T cell receptor beta chains below were found in one sample sequenced in a study of shared clonotypes between healthy human individuals. Measured with immunoSEQ multiplex PCR; TCRdb has only the in-frame clones, and not every one. In the table there are 1.4 million to 1.5 million clones, approximately 97% of which are singletons. Sequenced: naive CD4+ T cells sorted from blood. The subset here: CD45RA+ positively selected. These TCRs come from a man aged 25 to 45 in good health.

This clone has only one observation. The V call is TRBV14, the J call TRBJ2-1; D unresolved. This CDR3 comprises 13 residues. The V end lost 0 bases, the J end lost 10 bases, and 10 bases lay between the germline ends. Germline assignment: CDR1 SGHDN and CDR2 FVKESK. This chain's CDR3 is CASSQDLLGEQFF. In DNA, the CDR3 is TGTGCCAGCAGCCAAGATCTTCTTGGGGAGCAGTTCTTC.

The chain links TRBV18 to TRBJ1-4, with D maybe TRBD1 (5 bases). Germline lookup yields CDR1 KGHSH and CDR2 LQKENI. This CDR3 contains 17 residues. V lost 6 bases to trimming and J lost 5 bases, with 22 bases between them. CDR3 sequence: CASSPLEADRGNEKLFF. CDR3 nucleotides: TGTGCCAGCTCGCCCCTTGAGGCTGACAGAGGAAATGAAAAACTGTTTTTT.

CDR3 protein: CASSSQRPPGNEQFF. In DNA form, the CDR3 reads TGCGCCAGCAGTTCCCAGCGGCCCCCCGGTAATGAGCAGTTCTTC. The rearrangement links TRBV5-1 to TRBJ2-1; D is possibly TRBD2 (5 bases). The length of the CDR3 is 15 residues. Germline-derived CDR1 and CDR2 are SGHRS and YFSETQ. Trimming pared 5 bases from V and 7 bases from J, leaving 19 bases between.

The rearrangement uses TRBV11-2 and TRBJ2-2, with TRBD2 matching over 8 bases. With 4 bases clipped from V and 3 bases from J, the junction kept 7 bases outside the gene matches. The CDR3 spans 16 residues. CDR1 SGHAT and CDR2 FQNNGV come from the germline V gene. As DNA, the CDR3 is TGTGCCAGCAGCTCCTTCGGACTAGCCCACACCGGGGAGCTGTTTTTT. Its translation: CASSSFGLAHTGELFF.

This rearrangement joins TRBV27 to TRBJ2-1; D call uncertain. The CDR3 totals 15 residues. Trimming cost V 4 bases and J 2 bases, with 12 bases left between them. Per the germline V gene, CDR1 is MNHEY and CDR2 is SMNVEV (reference sequence). CDR3 DNA: TGTGCCAGCAGTTCTCATTGGCGAGCCTACAATGAGCAGTTCTTC. Translating gives CASSSHWRAYNEQFF.

The chain recombines TRBV4-3 with TRBJ2-1, with D tentatively TRBD2 (6 bases). V dropped 0 bases and J dropped 8 bases, with 8 bases sitting between them. This CDR3 spans 13 amino acids. The germline gives CDR1 LGHNA, CDR2 YSLEER. The CDR3 DNA follows: TGCGCCAGCAGCCAAGAATGGGGGGATGAGCAGTTCTTC. Translation: CASSQEWGDEQFF.

This rearrangement joins TRBV19 to TRBJ2-2; D is perhaps TRBD2 (6 bases). V gave up 3 bases and J gave up 4 bases, with 12 bases separating them. The CDR3 totals 15 residues. The germline V gene has CDR1 LNHDA and CDR2 SQIVND (reference sequence). The CDR3 DNA reads as TGTGCCAGTAGTATCTTTAGCGGACCCACCGGGGAGCTGTTTTTT. Protein product: CASSIFSGPTGELFF.

The V gene is TRBV28, the J gene TRBJ1-2, with 9 bases lining up with TRBD1. Germline V gene data show CDR1 as MDHEN and CDR2 as SYDVKM. V was clipped by 6 bases and J by 6 bases; unmatched bases: 20. This CDR3 is 18 amino acids long. Here the CDR3 reads CASSFQRTGDPRTNGYTF. In DNA, the CDR3 is TGTGCCAGCAGCTTCCAGAGGACAGGGGACCCTAGGACGAATGGCTACACCTTC.

This chain connects TRBV5-1 to TRBJ2-7; TRBD2 matches 7 bases. CDR1 and CDR2 (germline): SGHRS, YFSETQ. This CDR3 spans 15 amino acids. J was trimmed by 6 bases and V by 0 bases; bases with no gene match: 9. The CDR3 sequence: CASSLGPAGAGEQYF. CDR3 in DNA: TGCGCCAGCAGCTTGGGCCCTGCGGGAGCTGGCGAGCAGTACTTC.

The chain joins TRBV5-6 to TRBJ2-1, with 7 positions matching TRBD2. Trimming at V came to 4 bases and at J to 2 bases, leaving 9 bases not matched to a gene. Germline CDR1 reads SGHDT; CDR2 reads YYEEEE. The CDR3 runs 16 residues. The CDR3 is CASSHYPGLTYNEQFF. CDR3 coding DNA: TGTGCCAGCAGCCACTATCCGGGACTAACCTACAATGAGCAGTTCTTC.

The chain joins TRBV19 to TRBJ2-4; possible D gene TRBD1, 5 bases. The V gene lost 3 bases and the J gene lost 8 bases, with 11 bases spanning the gap. CDR1 LNHDA and CDR2 SQIVND come from the germline V gene (reference sequence). This CDR3 contains 13 residues. The CDR3 region has the DNA TGTGCCAGTAGTATTTCAGGGCCGGACATTCAGTACTTC. It is translated as CASSISGPDIQYF. Using reference TRBV19 and TRBJ2-4 for the parts outside the CDR3, the full variable domain is DGGITQSPKYLFRKEGQNVTLSCEQNLNHDAMYWYRQDPGQGLRLIYYSQIVNDFQKGDIAEGYSVSREKKESFPLTVTSAQKNPTAFYLCASSISGPDIQYFGAGTRLSVL.

This rearrangement joins TRBV7-8 to TRBJ2-1; 16 bases match TRBD2. CDR1 SGHVS and CDR2 FQNEAQ come from the germline V gene. The CDR3 extends over 19 amino acids. V lost 1 base and J lost 4; bases outside the gene matches: 7. CDR3 bases: TGTGCCAGCAGCTTAGGACAGGGACTAGCGGGAGGGATTTACAATGAGCAGTTCTTC. This gives the protein CASSLGQGLAGGIYNEQFF. Supplemented by reference TRBV7-8 and TRBJ2-1, the full variable domain reads GAGVSQSPRYKVAKRGQDVALRCDPISGHVSLFWYQQALGQGPEFLTYFQNEAQLDKSGLPSDRFFAERPEGSVSTLKIQRTQQEDSAVYLCASSLGQGLAGGIYNEQFFGPGTRLTVL.

The chain combines TRBV11-2 with TRBJ2-3; D remains ambiguous. Germline V lookup: CDR1 SGHAT, CDR2 FQNNGV. Between the trimmed V and J ends, which lost 7 bases and 2 bases, there was a span of 7 bases. The CDR3 spans 12 residues. CDR3 sequence reads: CASNLDTDTQYF. The CDR3 DNA is TGTGCCAGCAACTTGGACACAGATACGCAGTATTTT.

V is TRBV7-9 and J is TRBJ2-1; TRBD2 agrees at 13 bases. CDR1 and CDR2 (germline): SEHNR, FQNEAQ (reference sequence). After removal of 5 bases from V and 8 bases from J, the junction contained 9 bases not matched to a gene. The CDR3 spans 16 residues. The CDR3 region is CASSPGTSGMRDEQFF. The CDR3 nucleotides read TGTGCCAGCAGCCCTGGGACTAGCGGGATGCGCGATGAGCAGTTCTTC.

The CDR3 is CASSPLAGGPFDEQYF. CDR3 coding DNA: TGTGCCAGCAGCCCACTAGCGGGAGGGCCGTTCGACGAGCAGTACTTC. This chain links TRBV6-4 with TRBJ2-7; 13 bases line up with TRBD2. The ends lost 6 bases at V and 5 bases at J; junction bases unmatched: 10. Germline V lookup: CDR1 MRHNA, CDR2 SNTAGT. CDR3 size: 16 residues.

The gene calls are TRBV9 and TRBJ1-2; tentatively, D is TRBD1 (6 bases). Germline V gene sequence: CDR1 SGDLS, CDR2 YYNGEE. The CDR3 sequence is 15 residues long. With 0 bases removed from V and 5 bases from J, the gap between germline ends came to 14 bases. The CDR3 loop is CASSVEQGRDYGYTF. The CDR3 coding sequence is TGTGCCAGCAGCGTAGAACAGGGAAGGGATTATGGCTACACCTTC.

V usage is TRBV28 and J usage is TRBJ2-7, with TRBD2 matching 9 bases. Germline CDR1 and CDR2: MDHEN and SYDVKM. After removal of 3 bases from V and 0 bases from J, the junction contained 3 bases not matched to a gene. The CDR3 covers 15 residues. The CDR3 DNA sequence: TGTGCCAGCAGTTTCGGTAGCGGGAGCTCCTACGAGCAGTACTTC. This translates into CASSFGSGSSYEQYF. The full variable domain, in which reference TRBV28 and TRBJ2-7 provide the parts outside the CDR3, is DVKVTQSSRYLVKRTGEKVFLECVQDMDHENMFWYRQDPGLGLRLIYFSYDVKMKEKGDIPEGYSVSREKKERFSLILESASTNQTSMYLCASSFGSGSSYEQYFGPGTRLTVT.

The chain is built from TRBV7-2 and TRBJ2-7, with 11 bases matching TRBD2. Trimming took 5 bases from V and 6 from J; bases not matched to a gene: 12. The CDR3 is 16 amino acids. Germline-derived CDR1 and CDR2 are SGHTA and FQGNSA. The CDR3 sequence is CASSKGPLAGGGEQYF. The CDR3 DNA reads TGTGCCAGCAGCAAGGGCCCCCTAGCGGGAGGCGGCGAGCAGTACTTC.

The CDR3 nucleotides read TGTGCCAGCAGCCAATTAGAAGGTGGGGAGCTGTTTTTT. Amino acids: CASSQLEGGELFF. The chain recombines TRBV4-2 with TRBJ2-2; D is uncertain. This CDR3 comprises 13 residues. In germline, CDR1 is LGHNA, CDR2 YNFKEQ. Between the trimmed V and J ends, which lost 2 bases and 8 bases, there was a span of 9 bases.

This clone appeared once. The gene calls are TRBV2 and TRBJ2-2, with TRBD2 identical over 11 bases. The CDR3 has 19 residues. Looked up from germline, CDR1 is SNHLY and CDR2 is FYNNEI. V gave up 4 bases and J gave up 4 bases; unmatched junction bases: 14. Here the CDR3 reads CASSANRKTSGSGTGELFF. The CDR3 nucleotides are TGTGCCAGCAGTGCCAACAGGAAAACTAGCGGGAGCGGCACCGGGGAGCTGTTTTTT.

The chain joins TRBV15 to TRBJ2-1; TRBD1 is a possible D gene (5 bases). Trimming cost V 1 base and J 0 bases, with 16 bases left between them. Germline V gene sequence: CDR1 LNHNV, CDR2 YYDKDF (reference sequence). There are 18 residues in the CDR3. The chain's CDR3 is CATSRVVSGPVSYNEQFF. In DNA form, the CDR3 reads TGTGCCACCAGCAGAGTAGTGTCAGGGCCGGTCTCCTACAATGAGCAGTTCTTC.

This clone was counted only a few times. V usage is TRBV28 and J usage is TRBJ1-5; TRBD1 is a possible D gene (6 bases). The germline V gene encodes CDR1 MDHEN and CDR2 SYDVKM. This CDR3 is 12 amino acids long. With 8 bases removed from V and 5 bases from J, the gap between germline ends came to 10 bases. The CDR3 region is CASLAGDQPQHF. CDR3 sequence (DNA): TGTGCCAGCTTGGCAGGGGATCAGCCCCAGCATTTT.

The chain joins TRBV5-4 to TRBJ2-7; D may be TRBD1 or TRBD2 (5 bases each). CDR1 SGHNT and CDR2 YYREEE come from the germline V gene (reference sequence). V was shortened by 4 bases and J by 6 bases, with 14 bases between the two germline ends. The CDR3 extends over 13 amino acids. The CDR3: CASSQLRGSEQYF. The CDR3 region has the DNA TGTGCCAGCAGCCAATTGAGGGGCTCCGAGCAGTACTTC.

Note on this clone: This specimen includes other DNA sequences encoding the same CDR3. V usage is TRBV5-1 and J usage is TRBJ2-1, with D unresolved. In germline, CDR1 is SGHRS, CDR2 YFSETQ. The germline V and J ends were trimmed by 0 bases and 6 bases, with 4 bases remaining between them. This CDR3 is 12 amino acids long. The CDR3 is CASSLGVNEQFF. In DNA, the CDR3 is TGCGCCAGCAGCTTGGGTGTCAATGAGCAGTTCTTC.

V usage is TRBV28 and J usage is TRBJ2-3; D is undetermined. The length of the CDR3 is 16 residues. CDR1 is MDHEN, CDR2 SYDVKM, per germline. Trimming removed 4 bases at V and 0 bases at J, with 14 bases between. The CDR3 is CASSSAQGRSTDTQYF. DNA of the CDR3: TGTGCCAGCAGTTCGGCCCAAGGACGGAGCACAGATACGCAGTATTTT. The full variable domain, with the rest looked up from reference TRBV28 and TRBJ2-3, is DVKVTQSSRYLVKRTGEKVFLECVQDMDHENMFWYRQDPGLGLRLIYFSYDVKMKEKGDIPEGYSVSREKKERFSLILESASTNQTSMYLCASSSAQGRSTDTQYFGPGTRLTVL.

The chain employs TRBV18 and TRBJ1-2, with 7 nucleotides matching TRBD1. This CDR3 region has 18 residues. The J segment lost 2 bases and the V segment lost 1 base, leaving 13 bases of the junction unmatched. CDR1 is KGHSH and CDR2 is LQKENI in the germline V gene. DNA for the CDR3: TGTGCCAGCTCACCACAGTCCCTCCGACAGGGCCTCAACTATGGCTACACCTTC. Residues: CASSPQSLRQGLNYGYTF.

The chain recombines TRBV10-3 with TRBJ2-7; 8 bases align to TRBD2. The CDR3 runs 13 residues. V gave up 7 bases and J gave up 5 bases; unmatched junction bases: 7. CDR1 is ENHRY, CDR2 SYGVKD, per germline. The CDR3 coding sequence is TGTGCCATCACGGGACTAGAATCTCACGAGCAGTACTTC. Translation: CAITGLESHEQYF.

The rearrangement links TRBV6-5 to TRBJ1-1, with no clear D. The CDR3 contains 15 residues. Trimming cost V 4 bases and J 4 bases, with 16 bases left between them. The V gene's germline CDR1 is MNHEY and CDR2 SVGAGI. CDR3 in DNA: TGTGCCAGCAGTTCCGGGGTGCTGGGAGGCACTGAAGCTTTCTTT. Amino acid sequence: CASSSGVLGGTEAFF.

V gene TRBV30 combines with J gene TRBJ2-3; D may match TRBD1 or TRBD2 (5 bases each). CDR1 and CDR2 from the germline V gene are GTSNPN and SVGIG (reference sequence). V lost 2 bases and J 0 bases, leaving 15 bases between the germline ends. The CDR3 is 16 residues long. The CDR3 DNA reads as TGTGCCTGGAGTACCGGACTGGGACCTAGCACAGATACGCAGTATTTT. This sequence encodes CAWSTGLGPSTDTQYF.

The chain is built from TRBV5-1 and TRBJ1-2, with unresolved D. Trimming shortened V by 7 bases and J by 6 bases, and 19 bases separated the two germline ends. This CDR3 spans 14 amino acids. Germline assignment: CDR1 SGHRS and CDR2 YFSETQ. The CDR3 reads CASASARTRDGYTF. CDR3 sequence (DNA): TGCGCCAGCGCATCGGCCCGTACCCGCGATGGCTACACCTTC. Full variable domain (missing parts from reference TRBV5-1 and TRBJ1-2): KAGVTQTPRYLIKTRGQQVTLSCSPISGHRSVSWYQQTPGQGLQFLFEYFSETQRNKGNFPGRFSGRQFSNSRSEMNVSTLELGDSALYLCASASARTRDGYTFGSGTRLTVV.

This chain joins TRBV28 and TRBJ2-7, with TRBD2 identical over 8 bases. With V trimmed by 6 bases and J by 5 bases, 6 bases remained unmatched. This CDR3 contains 13 residues. Germline values: CDR1 MDHEN, CDR2 SYDVKM. The CDR3 sequence: CASSPGTRDEQYF. CDR3 in DNA: TGTGCCAGCAGCCCCGGGACTAGAGACGAGCAGTACTTC.

V usage is TRBV19 and J usage is TRBJ2-1; weak D call: TRBD2 (6 bases). The CDR3 has 15 amino acids. V was cut by 6 bases and J by 9 bases, with 21 bases left in between. The germline CDR1 and CDR2 sequences are LNHDA and SQIVND (reference sequence). CDR3 protein: CASSPLPTTSSEQFF. The DNA for the CDR3 is TGTGCCAGTAGCCCCCTTCCGACCACTAGCAGTGAGCAGTTCTTC.